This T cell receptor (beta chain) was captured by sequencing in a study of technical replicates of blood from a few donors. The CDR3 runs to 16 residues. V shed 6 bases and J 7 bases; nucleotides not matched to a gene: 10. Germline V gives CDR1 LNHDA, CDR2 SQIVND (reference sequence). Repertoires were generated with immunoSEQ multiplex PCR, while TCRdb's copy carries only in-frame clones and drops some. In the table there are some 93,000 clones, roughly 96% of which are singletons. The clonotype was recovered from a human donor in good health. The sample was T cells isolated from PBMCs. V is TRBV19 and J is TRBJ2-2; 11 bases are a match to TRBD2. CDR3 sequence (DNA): TGTGCCAGTAGGAGATTACTAGCGGGAGAGGGCGGGGAGCTGTTTTTT. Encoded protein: CASRRLLAGEGGELFF.